This T cell receptor beta chain was captured by sequencing in a study of blood T cell repertoires in COVID-19. Across the study: The cDNA or gDNA used as material had been derived from T cells, B-cell-depleted T cells, or PBMCs.

This clone was counted many times. CDR1 and CDR2 (germline): MGHRA, YSYEKL. Deletions cut 4 bases from V and 8 bases from J, with 15 bases between. The CDR3 consists of 14 residues. This table comes from immunoSEQ multiplex PCR, and its TCRdb copy is limited to in-frame clones, with some not included. Of about 440,000 clones listed, 80% to 90% are singletons. The source is a woman in her twenties or thirties with acute or convalescent COVID-19. The source material was peripheral blood. The chain recombines TRBV4-1 with TRBJ2-1; D is perhaps TRBD1 (6 bases). CDR3 DNA sequence: TGCGCCAGCAGCCCGGGACATTATCGCGATGAGCAGTTCTTC. The encoded protein is CASSPGHYRDEQFF.